This T cell receptor (beta chain) was observed in a study of regulatory T cells in long-lasting Graves disease. Findings of the study overall: Persistent disease showed a preference for TRBV28, TRBJ1-2 and TRBJ2-5.

CDR3 length: 12 residues. Trimming pared 5 bases from V and 5 bases from J, leaving 9 bases between. Germline CDR1 and CDR2: MGHDK and SYGVNS. According to the study, TCR beta libraries were built with iRepertoire HTBI primers and CDR3-region Arm-PCR. TCRdb reprocessed the multiplex PCR reads with MiXCR, giving one entry per CDR3 protein. This sample has about 470,000 distinct CDR3 sequences; roughly 21% occur once, and the top ten carry about 7%. This clonotype was counted once. Its specificity is not known. Given a far larger clone just one base away, this is likely a sequencing read error. Time point: persistent/refractory GD, antithyroid drugs over 5 years with positive TRAb. RNA isolated from PBMCs was used to make the TCR library. A peripheral blood sample, about 9.4 milliliters in volume, was drawn into EDTA tubes.

This clonotype originated in a female donor with Graves disease. Material: peripheral blood mononuclear cells (PBMCs), obtained when the disease was refractory, from a patient treated with antithyroid drugs. This rearrangement joins TRBV25-1 to TRBJ1-2, with D possibly being TRBD1 (6 bases). The CDR3, as DNA: TGTGCCAGCAGTTTAGACAGGTATGGCTACACCTTC. As protein: CASSLDRYGYTF.